These 28 T cell receptor beta chains came from one sample sequenced in a study of T cells after yellow fever vaccination. TCRdb re-called the 5' RACE reads through MiXCR, storing one row per CDR3 protein. The data hold 500,000 to 650,000 distinct CDR3 sequences, with approximately 13% observed a single time. Here the sequenced sample was PBMCs, taken on the day of the yellow fever booster vaccination. Every receptor here comes from a man aged 30-40 years who received the YFV17D yellow fever vaccine.

This clonotype has more than one count but fewer than ten. The chain couples TRBV5-1 to TRBJ2-1; 7 nucleotides align to TRBD2. V trimming: 1 base; J trimming: 5 bases; junction bases outside the gene matches: 9. The CDR3 runs 16 residues. Germline V CDR1 and CDR2: SGHRS, YFSETQ. In DNA form, the CDR3 reads TGCGCCAGCAGCTTGCTCGGCCTAGCGGCGAACAATGAGCAGTTCTTC. Its protein product is CASSLLGLAANNEQFF.

This clonotype appeared a few times. The chain combines TRBV28 with TRBJ2-7; the match to TRBD2 covers 9 bases. This CDR3 has 18 amino acids. From germline, CDR1 is MDHEN and CDR2 SYDVKM. J gave up 4 bases and V 3 bases, and 16 bases lay outside the gene matches. CDR3 amino acids: CASSFIVAGVDHLYEQYF. In DNA, the CDR3 is TGTGCCAGCAGTTTTATCGTAGCGGGAGTCGATCACTTATACGAGCAGTACTTC. The full variable domain, with the rest looked up from reference TRBV28 and TRBJ2-7, is DVKVTQSSRYLVKRTGEKVFLECVQDMDHENMFWYRQDPGLGLRLIYFSYDVKMKEKGDIPEGYSVSREKKERFSLILESASTNQTSMYLCASSFIVAGVDHLYEQYFGPGTRLTVT.

This clonotype came up a few times. The rearrangement uses TRBV20-1 and TRBJ2-3; 9 bases are shared with TRBD2. Germline lookup yields CDR1 DFQATT and CDR2 SNEGSKA (reference sequence). This CDR3 is 15 amino acids long. Trimming at V came to 0 bases and at J to 4 bases, leaving 5 bases not matched to a gene. This chain's CDR3 is CSARDSAGGPDTQYF. CDR3 DNA: TGCAGTGCTAGAGATTCCGCGGGAGGGCCAGATACGCAGTATTTT.

V gene TRBV4-1 combines with J gene TRBJ1-1; no reliable D call. The CDR3 has 15 amino acids. Germline CDR1 is MGHRA and CDR2 is YSYEKL. V lost 1 base, J lost 4 bases, and 13 bases lay in between. CDR3 amino acids: CASSQVPGSSTEAFF. The CDR3 DNA reads TGCGCCAGCAGCCAAGTGCCGGGGAGTAGCACTGAAGCTTTCTTT.

This clonotype has more than one count but fewer than ten. The rearrangement uses TRBV9 and TRBJ2-1, with a possible D match to TRBD2 (6 bases). The germline V gene encodes CDR1 SGDLS and CDR2 YYNGEE. This CDR3 region has 19 residues. Trimming removed 3 bases from V and 0 bases from J, with 22 bases in between. The CDR3 loop is CASSATSSDYTSSYNEQFF. CDR3 nucleotide sequence: TGTGCCAGCAGCGCAACTAGCTCCGATTACACCAGCTCCTACAATGAGCAGTTCTTC.

The rearrangement joins TRBV5-4 to TRBJ2-7, with 7 positions matching TRBD1. V gave up 3 bases and J gave up 0 bases; unmatched junction bases: 3. The CDR3 length is 14 residues. The germline V gene encodes CDR1 SGHNT and CDR2 YYREEE (reference sequence). In DNA form, the CDR3 reads TGTGCCAGCAGCTCGGACAGGCCCTCCTACGAGCAGTACTTC. It codes for CASSSDRPSYEQYF. Supplemented by reference TRBV5-4 and TRBJ2-7, the full variable domain reads ETGVTQSPTHLIKTRGQQVTLRCSSQSGHNTVSWYQQALGQGPQFIFQYYREEENGRGNFPPRFSGLQFPNYSSELNVNALELDDSALYLCASSSDRPSYEQYFGPGTRLTVT.

This clonotype was detected a few times. The J gene is TRBJ2-1, the V gene TRBV24-1; D unclear. Germline V gives CDR1 KGHDR, CDR2 SFDVKD. The V end was cut by 4 bases, the J end by 3 bases, with 12 bases between. The CDR3 runs 15 residues. The CDR3 DNA sequence: TGTGCCACCAGTGACCCCATTGGGGACTACAATGAGCAGTTCTTC. Its protein is CATSDPIGDYNEQFF.

This clonotype was counted ten times or more. The chain recombines TRBV4-2 with TRBJ1-6; D remains unclear. This CDR3 region has 14 residues. Trimming took 6 bases from V and 7 from J, leaving 13 bases between them. Germline V CDR1 and CDR2: LGHNA, YNFKEQ. CDR3 nucleotide sequence: TGTGCCAGCAGAGGCCAGGTGTCCAATTCACCCCTCCACTTT. Translated, it gives CASRGQVSNSPLHF.

The J gene is TRBJ1-1, the V gene TRBV7-8, with D unclear. The CDR3 length is 14 residues. Trimming removed 3 bases from V and 0 bases from J, with 8 bases in between. Germline assignment: CDR1 SGHVS and CDR2 FQNEAQ. DNA for the CDR3: TGTGCCAGCAGCTTGTACAGAATGAACACTGAAGCTTTCTTT. It is translated as CASSLYRMNTEAFF.

This chain links TRBV27 with TRBJ1-1; tentatively, D is TRBD1 (6 bases). V lost 4 bases and J lost 4, with 19 bases in between. Germline V gene lookup returns CDR1 MNHEY and CDR2 SMNVEV (reference sequence). This CDR3 has 16 residues. CDR3 protein: CASSYRFKGGGTEAFF. The DNA for the CDR3 is TGTGCCAGCAGTTATCGGTTTAAGGGGGGAGGCACTGAAGCTTTCTTT.

The V call is TRBV20-1, the J call TRBJ2-6; the D call may be TRBD1 or TRBD2 (5 bases each). With 3 bases removed from V and 2 bases from J, the gap between germline ends came to 11 bases. The CDR3 runs 15 residues. From germline, CDR1 is DFQATT and CDR2 SNEGSKA (reference sequence). CDR3 nucleotide sequence: TGCAGTGCTAGCCTGGGGGACCCTGGGGCCAACGTCCTGACTTTC. It is translated as CSASLGDPGANVLTF.

This clonotype was observed many times. The chain uses TRBV12-3 or TRBV12-4 and TRBJ1-5; the D gene is possibly TRBD1 (5 bases). Trimming removed 5 bases at V and 2 bases at J, with 13 bases between. The CDR3 runs to 15 residues. CDR3 nucleotides: TGTGCCAGCAGTGTCGGGGGATTGGGCAATCAGCCCCAGCATTTT. Residues: CASSVGGLGNQPQHF.

This chain uses TRBV3-1 with TRBJ2-2; TRBD1 aligns across 7 bases. CDR3 length: 16 residues. Per germline, CDR1 LGHDT and CDR2 YNNKEL (reference sequence). V was pared by 4 bases and J by 3 bases, with 8 bases of the junction left unmatched. The CDR3 region is CASSPPGTAYTGELFF. The DNA of the CDR3 is TGTGCCAGCAGCCCCCCCGGGACAGCCTACACCGGGGAGCTGTTTTTT.

This sequence joins TRBV29-1 and TRBJ1-1, with D unresolved. Per germline, CDR1 SQVTM and CDR2 ANQGSEA. Trimming pared 3 bases from V and 1 base from J, leaving 12 bases between. There are 14 residues in the CDR3. Here the CDR3 DNA reads TGCAGCGTTGAGTATGGCAGTGGGAACACTGAAGCTTTCTTT. Amino acid sequence: CSVEYGSGNTEAFF. The whole variable domain, remainder taken from reference TRBV29-1 and TRBJ1-1, is SAVISQKPSRDICQRGTSLTIQCQVDSQVTMMFWYRQQPGQSLTLIATANQGSEATYESGFVIDKFPISRPNLTFSTLTVSNMSPEDSSIYLCSVEYGSGNTEAFFGQGTRLTVV.

V gene TRBV29-1 combines with J gene TRBJ2-7, with D unclear. The CDR3 consists of 13 residues. Germline V gene lookup returns CDR1 SQVTM and CDR2 ANQGSEA. V shed 7 bases and J shed 2 bases, with 15 bases lying between them. CDR3 nucleotides: TGCAGCGCTATTAGGGCGCGGACCTACGAGCAGTACTTC. This encodes CSAIRARTYEQYF.

The table lists this clonotype with a few counts. This sequence joins TRBV2 and TRBJ2-1; a weak D match, TRBD2 (5 bases). This CDR3 is built from 15 residues. The germline gives CDR1 SNHLY, CDR2 FYNNEI. V dropped 5 bases and J dropped 2 bases, with 13 bases sitting between them. The CDR3 DNA follows: TGTGCCAGCAGTCCTAGCCGGCCCCCCTACAATGAGCAGTTCTTC. Translation: CASSPSRPPYNEQFF.

This clonotype was detected many times. The chain couples TRBV7-2 to TRBJ2-7; D gene uncertain. The CDR3 is 14 amino acids. Germline V gene sequence: CDR1 SGHTA, CDR2 FQGNSA. Trimming took off 1 base at V and 2 bases at J, with 9 bases between the two ends. CDR3 DNA: TGTGCCAGCAGCTTAGATGACGGGCCCTACGAGCAGTACTTC. This gives the protein CASSLDDGPYEQYF. Looking up the rest from reference TRBV7-2 and TRBJ2-7 gives the full variable domain: GAGVSQSPSNKVTEKGKDVELRCDPISGHTALYWYRQSLGQGLEFLIYFQGNSAPDKSGLPSDRFSAERTGGSVSTLTIQRTQQEDSAVYLCASSLDDGPYEQYFGPGTRLTVT.

In DNA, the CDR3 is TGTGCCTGCACCCCCCCGATGGGCGGGACAATGGGCAATGAGCAGTTCTTC. Protein sequence: CACTPPMGGTMGNEQFF. This sequence joins TRBV3-1 and TRBJ2-1; tentatively, D is TRBD1 or TRBD2 (6 bases each). Germline values: CDR1 LGHDT, CDR2 YNNKEL (reference sequence). The CDR3 loop spans 17 amino acids. V lost 11 bases and J 6 bases, leaving 29 bases between the germline ends.

In this sample, this clonotype turned up once. The genes are TRBV27 and TRBJ2-7, with 12 bases aligning to TRBD2. CDR3 length equals 17 residues. Germline V CDR1 and CDR2: MNHEY, SMNVEV (reference sequence). J lost 6 bases, V lost 2 bases, and 11 bases had no gene match. The CDR3 DNA is TGTGCCAGCAGTTTAAGGGGTTGGACTAGCGGGACACGCGAGCAGTACTTC. This encodes CASSLRGWTSGTREQYF.

This clonotype was picked up a small number of times. Its ends do not fully match the called genes, so a read error is possible. The genes are TRBV20-1 and TRBJ2-3; 7 bases fit TRBD2. The germline V gene has CDR1 DFQATT and CDR2 SNEGSKA (reference sequence). The CDR3 length is 16 residues. The CDR3 sequence: CSASSGGGPSTDTQYF. DNA of the CDR3: TGCAGTGCTAGCAGTGGGGGAGGGCCCAGCACGGATACGCAGTATTTT.

This clonotype has more than one count but fewer than ten. V is TRBV11-2 and J is TRBJ2-7; 12 nucleotides align to TRBD1. Germline values: CDR1 SGHAT, CDR2 FQNNGV. The length of the CDR3 is 15 residues. The junction had 6 bases not matched to a gene; V was cut back by 3 bases and J by 6 bases. The CDR3 is CASSFPGQGAGEQYF. CDR3 nucleotide sequence: TGTGCCAGCAGCTTCCCGGGACAGGGGGCGGGCGAGCAGTACTTC. Complete variable domain (other parts from reference TRBV11-2 and TRBJ2-7): EAGVAQSPRYKIIEKRQSVAFWCNPISGHATLYWYQQILGQGPKLLIQFQNNGVVDDSQLPKDRFSAERLKGVDSTLKIQPAKLEDSAVYLCASSFPGQGAGEQYFGPGTRLTVT.

V usage is TRBV29-1 and J usage is TRBJ2-5; D possibly corresponds to TRBD2 (6 bases). Trimming took off 8 bases at V and 3 bases at J, with 22 bases between the two ends. Germline assignment: CDR1 SQVTM and CDR2 ANQGSEA. The CDR3 is made up of 15 amino acids. The CDR3 is CSTQARGRGKETQYF. The CDR3 nucleotides read TGCAGCACCCAAGCGAGGGGTCGGGGGAAAGAGACCCAGTACTTC.

This clonotype was counted between two and nine times. The chain has TRBV7-9 and TRBJ1-5; D gene ambiguous. The length of the CDR3 is 13 residues. Looked up from germline, CDR1 is SEHNR and CDR2 is FQNEAQ (reference sequence). V gave up 4 bases and J gave up 0 bases, with 4 bases separating them. The CDR3 sequence: CASSYYSNQPQHF. The CDR3 coding sequence is TGTGCCAGCAGCTATTATAGCAATCAGCCCCAGCATTTT. Variable domain in full (rest from reference TRBV7-9 and TRBJ1-5): DTGVSQNPRHKITKRGQNVTFRCDPISEHNRLYWYRQTLGQGPEFLTYFQNEAQLEKSRLLSDRFSAERPKGSFSTLEIQRTEQGDSAMYLCASSYYSNQPQHFGDGTRLSIL.

The chain links TRBV7-9 to TRBJ2-1; 11 bases map to TRBD2. V dropped 4 bases and J dropped 8; count of bases not matched to a gene: 7. Germline V gene data show CDR1 as SEHNR and CDR2 as FQNEAQ (reference sequence). This CDR3 spans 15 amino acids. The CDR3: CASSSRLAGRDEQFF. The DNA of the CDR3 is TGTGCCAGCAGCTCAAGACTAGCGGGAAGGGATGAGCAGTTCTTC.

This CDR3 is CASSPQWANTEAFF. For the CDR3, the DNA is TGTGCCAGTAGTCCTCAGTGGGCGAACACTGAAGCTTTCTTT. The V call is TRBV19, the J call TRBJ1-1; D is ambiguous. This CDR3 has 14 amino acids. Deletions cut 5 bases from V and 1 base from J, with 11 bases between. Germline CDR1 reads LNHDA; CDR2 reads SQIVND (reference sequence).

This chain joins TRBV19 and TRBJ2-2; D is perhaps TRBD2 (7 bases). The germline V and J ends were trimmed by 8 bases and 5 bases, with 18 bases remaining between them. Germline V gives CDR1 LNHDA, CDR2 SQIVND (reference sequence). The CDR3 spans 15 residues. This CDR3 is CASYPGGPWTGELFF. The CDR3 coding sequence is TGTGCCAGTTATCCGGGGGGCCCTTGGACCGGGGAGCTGTTTTTT.

This clonotype came up a few times. V gene TRBV20-1 combines with J gene TRBJ2-7; TRBD1 matches 10 bases. CDR1 and CDR2 from the germline V gene are DFQATT and SNEGSKA (reference sequence). The trim removed 5 bases at V and 5 bases at J, leaving 6 bases unmatched. The CDR3 length is 13 residues. CDR3: CSADRDRGNEQYF. In DNA, the CDR3 is TGCAGTGCTGACCGGGACAGGGGAAACGAGCAGTACTTC.

This clonotype showed up many times. V gene TRBV5-1 combines with J gene TRBJ1-4; the D gene is possibly TRBD1 (6 bases). With 3 bases removed from V and 0 bases from J, the gap between germline ends came to 12 bases. Germline values: CDR1 SGHRS, CDR2 YFSETQ. This CDR3 contains 16 residues. The CDR3 sequence: CASSSTGLATNEKLFF. The CDR3, as DNA: TGCGCCAGCAGCTCGACAGGACTTGCAACTAATGAAAAACTGTTTTTT.